Below are 15 T cell receptor beta chains sequenced from a single sample in a study of T cells expressing NK-cell markers. TCRdb re-called the 5' RACE reads; one entry per CDR3 protein, DNA not given. The table lists a few hundred thousand distinct CDR3 sequences. Sequencing input: blood T cells: a sorted CD56 or NKG2C T cell subset, CD4+ or CD8+ T cells, or bulk PBMC T cells (not recorded which). The receptor set was obtained from a man younger than 35 in good health.

V is TRBV29-1 and J is TRBJ2-1; with no DNA, the TCRdb D assignment of TRBD2 cannot be verified. From germline, CDR1 is SQVTM and CDR2 ANQGSEA. The CDR3 covers 13 residues. The CDR3 sequence is CSVAVLAGDSEFF.

The chain carries TRBV28 and TRBJ2-1; the D call from TCRdb, TRBD2, cannot be confirmed without DNA. Germline loops: CDR1 MDHEN, CDR2 SYDVKM. CDR3 length: 15 residues. The CDR3: CASNVGASGSPEQFF.

The chain is built from TRBV12-3 or TRBV12-4 and TRBJ2-2; TCRdb's D gene call, TRBD2, goes unchecked for lack of DNA. The CDR3 runs to 15 residues. This chain's CDR3 is CASSRGLLVTGELFF.

The genes are TRBV29-1 and TRBJ1-5; TCRdb's assignment of TRBD1 cannot be checked, as there is no DNA. In germline, CDR1 is SQVTM, CDR2 ANQGSEA. The CDR3 is 14 residues long. CDR3 amino acids: CSVVWAQPNQPQHF.

V gene TRBV5-1 combines with J gene TRBJ2-3. The CDR3 runs to 13 residues. Germline CDR1 is SGHRS and CDR2 is YFSETQ. CDR3 sequence reads: CASSPSGTDTQYF.

The genes are TRBV6-5 and TRBJ2-1; TCRdb gives TRBD2 as the D gene, but with no DNA this cannot be confirmed. This CDR3 contains 15 residues. The germline V gene has CDR1 MNHEY and CDR2 SVGAGI. The CDR3 loop is CASSLLAATNNEQFF.

The chain recombines TRBV7-2 with TRBJ2-4; TCRdb's D call, TRBD2, is unchecked because there is no DNA. Germline assignment: CDR1 SGHTA and CDR2 FQGNSA. The CDR3 runs to 14 residues. The CDR3 sequence is CASSLVVGVNIQYF.

The chain combines TRBV7-3 with TRBJ2-1. The germline V gene has CDR1 SGHTA and CDR2 FQGTGA. The length of the CDR3 is 15 residues. CDR3 region: CASSVTGSSYNEQFF.

CDR3 residues: CASSPGGGSNEKLFF. This sequence joins TRBV19 and TRBJ1-4; with no DNA, the TCRdb D assignment of TRBD1 cannot be verified. The CDR3 length is 15 residues. Germline CDR1 LNHDA, CDR2 SQIVND (reference sequence).

This rearrangement joins TRBV6-1 to TRBJ2-2; TCRdb reports TRBD2, a call that lacks DNA to check it against. The CDR3 length is 15 residues. The germline CDR1 and CDR2 sequences are MNHNS and SASEGT. The CDR3 here is CASSEELSGTGELFF.

The V gene is TRBV29-1, the J gene TRBJ2-7; the D gene TCRdb calls, TRBD1, cannot be checked with no DNA. CDR1 and CDR2 from the germline V gene are SQVTM and ANQGSEA. This CDR3 has 12 residues. The chain's CDR3 is CSVDGRGYEQYF.

The rearrangement uses TRBV15 and TRBJ1-1; the D call from TCRdb, TRBD1, cannot be confirmed without DNA. The CDR3 spans 16 residues. Per germline, CDR1 LNHNV and CDR2 YYDKDF (reference sequence). CDR3 loop: CATSRPPGSVNTEAFF.

This chain uses TRBV11-2 with TRBJ2-1. The germline CDR1 and CDR2 sequences are SGHAT and FQNNGV. The CDR3 runs to 13 residues. The CDR3 sequence: CASSLDPANEQFF. The complete variable domain, with remaining parts taken from reference TRBV11-2 and TRBJ2-1, reads EAGVAQSPRYKIIEKRQSVAFWCNPISGHATLYWYQQILGQGPKLLIQFQNNGVVDDSQLPKDRFSAERLKGVDSTLKIQPAKLEDSAVYLCASSLDPANEQFFGPGTRLTVL.

The chain joins TRBV7-9 to TRBJ2-5; TCRdb reports TRBD1, a call that lacks DNA to check it against. The CDR3 spans 12 residues. Germline CDR1 SEHNR, CDR2 FQNEAQ (reference sequence). CDR3: CAEETGQETQYF.

The chain links TRBV7-2 to TRBJ2-1; the D call of TRBD2 rests on TCRdb alone, since no DNA is present to check it. Germline values: CDR1 SGHTA, CDR2 FQGNSA. This CDR3 is 19 amino acids long. CDR3 sequence: CASSLSRTSGLRVYNEQFF.